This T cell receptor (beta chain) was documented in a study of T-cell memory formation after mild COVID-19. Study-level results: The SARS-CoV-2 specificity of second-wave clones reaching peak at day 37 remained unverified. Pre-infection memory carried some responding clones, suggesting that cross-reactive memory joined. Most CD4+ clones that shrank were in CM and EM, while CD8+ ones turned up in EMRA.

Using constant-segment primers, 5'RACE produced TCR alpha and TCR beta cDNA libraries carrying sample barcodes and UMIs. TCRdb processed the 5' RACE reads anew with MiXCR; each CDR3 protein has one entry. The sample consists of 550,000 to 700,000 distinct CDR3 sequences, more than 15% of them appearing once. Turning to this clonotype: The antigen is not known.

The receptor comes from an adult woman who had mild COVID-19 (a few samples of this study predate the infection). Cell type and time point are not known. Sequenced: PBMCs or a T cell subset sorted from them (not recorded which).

The CDR3 here is CSARRGLGRGHNEQFF. The CDR3 coding sequence is TGCAGTGCTAGAAGGGGGTTAGGGCGGGGCCACAATGAGCAGTTCTTC. The V call is TRBV20-1, the J call TRBJ2-1; either TRBD1 or TRBD2 may fit D (6 bases each). The CDR3 is 16 residues long. V was trimmed by 2 bases and J by 5 bases, leaving 19 bases between them. The germline V gene has CDR1 DFQATT and CDR2 SNEGSKA (reference sequence).